A selection of T cell receptor beta chains follows, all from one sample in a study of T-cell reconstitution after alpha-beta-depleted transplantation in children. MiXCR, applied by TCRdb to the PCR reads, yields one record per CDR3 protein. Of 400,000 to 450,000 distinct CDR3 sequences detected, 43% appear once; the ten largest clones hold approximately 25%. Sequenced here: PBMCs, sampled before TCRalphabeta/CD19-depleted stem cell transplant. Receptor source: a girl aged 2 to 10 with aplastic anemia, due to receive a stem cell transplant. Each CDR3 is given with its conserved first and last residue. A D gene is named only where the DNA matches it firmly. Clone size is stated in some rows and not others, as once, few, many or a class when expanded.

TRBV18,NA,TRBJ2-5,NA,TGTGCCAGCTCACCGGGGACACTCCAAGAGACCCAGTACTTC,CASSPGTLQETQYF
TRBV7-6,NA,TRBJ2-3,TRBD2,TGTGCCAGCAGCTTAACGCCCCCGGTCGGGGGGGCCTCAGATACGCAGTATTTT,CASSLTPPVGGASDTQYF
TRBV29-1,many,TRBJ2-5,TRBD2,TGCAGCGTTGCTTTTAGCGGGGCCTACCAAGAGACCCAGTACTTC,CSVAFSGAYQETQYF
TRBV24-1,few,TRBJ2-1,NA,TGTGCCACCAGTCGGGATAGCGTTGATGAGCAGTTCTTC,CATSRDSVDEQFF
TRBV20-1,NA,TRBJ2-6,NA,TGCAGTGCTAGAGGACTAGTGGCTGGGGCCAACGTCCTGACTTTC,CSARGLVAGANVLTF
TRBV27,NA,TRBJ2-4,NA,TGTGCCAGCAGTTTATCCCTAAAGTTAACAGCAGGGGTGGCCAAAAACATTCAGTACTTC,CASSLSLKLTAGVAKNIQYF
TRBV28,NA,TRBJ1-2,NA,TGTGCCAGCAGTTCTTCCGTTCGCCGGGGGCAGAACTATGGCGACACCTTC,CASSSSVRRGQNYGDTF
TRBV20-1,few,TRBJ1-5,NA,TGCAGTGCTAGTTCGGGCCCGAATCAGCCCCAGCATTTT,CSASSGPNQPQHF
TRBV20-1,NA,TRBJ2-7,NA,TGCAGTGCCCGTTGGCTTGGCTACGAGCAGTACTTC,CSARWLGYEQYF
TRBV5-5,NA,TRBJ2-2,NA,TGTGCCAGCAGCTTGGTGCGCGGGACATACAACACCGGGGAGCTGTTTTTT,CASSLVRGTYNTGELFF
TRBV6-1,NA,TRBJ1-1,NA,TGTGCCAGCAGCCGACACCAGGCGAACACTGAAGCTTTCTTT,CASSRHQANTEAFF
TRBV20-1,NA,TRBJ1-6,TRBD1,TGCAGTGCTAGCCGGGGGACAGACAGAGATTCACCCCTCCACTTT,CSASRGTDRDSPLHF